The rows below give T cell receptor beta chains drawn from one sample of a study of human T cells and chemical hapten exposure. MiXCR was run by TCRdb on the RACE reads, yielding one entry per CDR3 protein. The sample shows about 160,000 distinct CDR3 sequences, about a quarter of them seen only once. The material was whole blood, obtained in connection with sensitization to the hapten diphenylcyclopropenone (DPC). The receptors come from a young woman with alopecia areata. Some clones in this sample may be carry-over from other donors' samples. The CDR3 runs from the conserved cysteine through the conserved F or W. A D gene is named only where the DNA matches it firmly. Expanded clones get a size class; other rows say once, few or many, or leave the size out.

clone_size d_call j_call v_call cdr3_nt cdr3_aa
NA TRBD1 TRBJ1-5 TRBV27 TGTGCCAGCAGAGACAGGGGTAGTCAGCCCCAGCATTTT CASRDRGSQPQHF
NA TRBD1 TRBJ1-5 TRBV7-8 TGTGCCAGCAGCTTAGCGCTTCGAGGCAGGGGGAATGTGCCCCAGCATTTT CASSLALRGRGNVPQHF
NA NA TRBJ2-4 TRBV5-1 TGCGCCAGCAGCACAATGGGAGGTTGGAACATTCAGTACTTC CASSTMGGWNIQYF
NA NA TRBJ1-2 TRBV29-1 TGCAGCGTTGAAGGTCCAGGGGTCATGGGCTACACCTTC CSVEGPGVMGYTF
NA NA TRBJ2-7 TRBV7-9 TGTGCCAGCAGCCCCGCGAGGGAGCAGTACTTC CASSPAREQYF
NA NA TRBJ2-7 TRBV14 TGTGCCAGCAGCCTGTTCCAGGAGCAGTACTTC CASSLFQEQYF
NA NA TRBJ2-1 TRBV24-1 TGTGCCACCAGTGATTTAACTGAGCAGTTCTTC CATSDLTEQFF
NA NA TRBJ2-3 TRBV7-7 TGTGCCAGCAGCTCGGGTTCTGCGCCCACCTTAGATACGCAGTATTTT CASSSGSAPTLDTQYF
many NA TRBJ1-1 TRBV6-2/TRBV6-3 TGTGCCAGCAGTGCAGGGCTAACTGAAGCTTTCTTT CASSAGLTEAFF
NA NA TRBJ2-2 TRBV5-1 TGCGCCAGCAGCTTCGCCACCCGATACACCGGGGAGCTGTTTTTT CASSFATRYTGELFF
NA NA TRBJ2-5 TRBV7-9 TGTGCCAGCAGCTTCGGCGGGGCCCAAGAGACCCAGTACTTC CASSFGGAQETQYF
NA NA TRBJ2-7 TRBV25-1 TGTGCCAGCAGACAGGGACACTCCTACGAGCAGTACTTC CASRQGHSYEQYF
NA NA TRBJ1-2 TRBV20-1 TGCAGTGCTAGGGGGCCAAATGGCTACACCTTC CSARGPNGYTF
NA TRBD1 TRBJ1-6 TRBV20-1 TGCAGTGCTGTTGACAGGGGGGCCTCACCCCTCCACTTT CSAVDRGASPLHF
NA NA TRBJ2-5 TRBV3-1 TGTGCCAGCAGCCACCGTGCGGAGACCCAGTACTTC CASSHRAETQYF
NA TRBD1 TRBJ1-1 TRBV4-3 TGCGCCAGCAGCCAAGATCAGTGGGACAGGGAAAAAGCTTTCTTT CASSQDQWDREKAFF
NA TRBD2 TRBJ2-7 TRBV4-1 TGCGCCAGCAGCCAAGCACTAGCGGGGCCCTGGCAGTACTTC CASSQALAGPWQYF
many NA TRBJ1-1 TRBV5-5 TGTGCCAGCAGCCCCCGATGGGGGAACACTGAAGCTTTCTTT CASSPRWGNTEAFF
NA TRBD2 TRBJ2-3 TRBV7-3 TGTGCCAGCAGCTTAACACTAGCGTCTAGCACAGATACGCAGTATTTT CASSLTLASSTDTQYF
few NA TRBJ1-2 TRBV28 TGTGCCAGCAGTCTATTAGGGGCCACATTGAGTGGCTACACCTTC CASSLLGATLSGYTF
many NA TRBJ1-1 TRBV11-2 TGTGCCAGCAGCTTAGGATTAACTGAAGCTTTCTTT CASSLGLTEAFF
NA TRBD2 TRBJ2-1 TRBV20-1 TGCAGTGCTAGAGAGTTAGCGGGGCCGTTCTTC CSARELAGPFF
NA NA TRBJ2-2 TRBV5-4 TGTGCCAGCAGCCTGAGGGGACGGGAGCTGTTTTTT CASSLRGRELFF
NA NA TRBJ1-1 TRBV29-1 TGCAGCGTTGAAGCAGAGAACACTGAAGCTTTCTTT CSVEAENTEAFF
few NA TRBJ1-1 TRBV29-1 TGCAGCGGACAGGTGGACACTGAAGCTTTCTTT CSGQVDTEAFF
NA NA TRBJ1-4 TRBV20-1 TGCAGTGCTAGGCACCACACCTCAACTAATGAAAAACTGTTTTTT CSARHHTSTNEKLFF
few NA TRBJ1-5 TRBV6-1 TGTGCCAGCAGTAAACAGGGAGACCAGCCCCAGCATTTT CASSKQGDQPQHF
many NA TRBJ1-1 TRBV6-2/TRBV6-3 TGTGCCAGCAGTCCCCTCGAACGGGCAGGGAACACTGAAGCTTTCTTT CASSPLERAGNTEAFF
NA NA TRBJ2-7 TRBV24-1 TGTGCCACCAGTGAGTCGGGACCGGATCCCAAGCAGTACTTC CATSESGPDPKQYF
few NA TRBJ1-1 TRBV27 TGTGCCAGCAGTTTATCGGTGGGGGGAAGGACTGAAGCTTTCTTT CASSLSVGGRTEAFF
NA NA TRBJ1-6 TRBV12-3/TRBV12-4 TGTGCCAGCAGTTTGGAACGTCCGGGGACCAGGGTCTATAATTCACCCCTCCACTTT CASSLERPGTRVYNSPLHF
few TRBD2 TRBJ2-1 TRBV7-2 TGTGCCAGCAGCTTAAACGCGGGGACTAGCTGGCGGAATGAGCAGTTCTTC CASSLNAGTSWRNEQFF
NA NA TRBJ2-7 TRBV11-1 TGTGCCAGCAGTCGCCTCGGGACGGGGGCCTACGAGCAGTACTTC CASSRLGTGAYEQYF
NA NA TRBJ2-2 TRBV6-4 TGTGCCAGCAGTGTTGACCCGGAACGGGTCGGGGAGCTGTTTTTT CASSVDPERVGELFF
NA TRBD2 TRBJ2-7 TRBV28 TGTGCCAGCAGTTTTAAGAGCGGGAGAAGTACCTACGAGCAGTACTTC CASSFKSGRSTYEQYF
few TRBD1 TRBJ2-1 TRBV10-2 TGCGCCAGCAGCCAACAGGGGTTCCACAATGAGCAGTTCTTC CASSQQGFHNEQFF
NA TRBD2 TRBJ2-7 TRBV7-8 TGTGCCAGCAGCTTATCGGCTGGCGGGAGTCTCTACGAGCAGTACTTC CASSLSAGGSLYEQYF
NA NA TRBJ1-2 TRBV20-1 TGCAGTCCCTCCCAGGGGACCTATGGCTACACCTTC CSPSQGTYGYTF
NA NA TRBJ2-7 TRBV7-8 TGTGCCAGCAGCTTAGGAGCCTCAGCGTACCCCTACGAGCAGTACTTC CASSLGASAYPYEQYF
NA NA TRBJ2-1 TRBV7-2 TGTGCCAGCAGCTTTGGCACCTACAATGAGCAGTTCTTC CASSFGTYNEQFF
NA NA TRBJ2-1 TRBV11-2 TGTGCCAGCCACCCCGGGGGAGTTGGCTACAATGAGCAGTTCTTC CASHPGGVGYNEQFF